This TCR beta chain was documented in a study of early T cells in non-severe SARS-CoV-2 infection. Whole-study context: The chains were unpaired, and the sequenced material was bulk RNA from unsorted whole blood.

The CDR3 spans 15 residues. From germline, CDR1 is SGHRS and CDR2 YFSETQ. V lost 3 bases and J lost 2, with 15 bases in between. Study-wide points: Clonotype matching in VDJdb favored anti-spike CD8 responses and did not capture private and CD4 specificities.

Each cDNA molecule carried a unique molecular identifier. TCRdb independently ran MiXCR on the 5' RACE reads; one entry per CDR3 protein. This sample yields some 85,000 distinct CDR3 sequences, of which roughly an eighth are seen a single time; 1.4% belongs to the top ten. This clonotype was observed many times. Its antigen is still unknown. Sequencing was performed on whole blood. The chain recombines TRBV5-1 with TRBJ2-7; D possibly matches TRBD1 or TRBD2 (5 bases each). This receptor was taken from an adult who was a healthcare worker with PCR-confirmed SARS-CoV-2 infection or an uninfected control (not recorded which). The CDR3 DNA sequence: TGCGCCAGCAGCTCCGCCGGGACGACCACCTACGAGCAGTACTTC. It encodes CASSSAGTTTYEQYF.